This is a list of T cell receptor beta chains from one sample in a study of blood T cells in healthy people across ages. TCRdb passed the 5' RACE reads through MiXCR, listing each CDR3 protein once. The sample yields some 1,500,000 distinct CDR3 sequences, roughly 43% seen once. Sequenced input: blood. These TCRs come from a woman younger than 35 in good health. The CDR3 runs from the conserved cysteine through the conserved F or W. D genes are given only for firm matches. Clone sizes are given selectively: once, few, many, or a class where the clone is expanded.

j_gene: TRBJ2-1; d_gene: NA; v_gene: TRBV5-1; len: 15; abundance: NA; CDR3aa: CASSPDWQSYNEQFF; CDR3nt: TGCGCCAGCAGCCCCGACTGGCAGAGCTACAATGAGCAGTTCTTC
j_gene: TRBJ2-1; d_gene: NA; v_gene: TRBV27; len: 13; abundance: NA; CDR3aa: CASSVNSYNEQFF; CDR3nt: TGTGCCAGCAGTGTCAACAGCTACAATGAGCAGTTCTTC
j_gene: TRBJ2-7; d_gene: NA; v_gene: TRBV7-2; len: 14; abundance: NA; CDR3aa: CASSRDPVTNEQYF; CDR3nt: TGTGCCAGCAGTCGGGACCCCGTGACCAATGAGCAGTACTTC
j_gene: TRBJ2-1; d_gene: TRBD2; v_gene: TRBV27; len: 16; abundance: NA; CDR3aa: CASSLVSGNFWNEQFF; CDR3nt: TGTGCCAGCAGTTTAGTTAGCGGGAACTTTTGGAATGAGCAGTTCTTC
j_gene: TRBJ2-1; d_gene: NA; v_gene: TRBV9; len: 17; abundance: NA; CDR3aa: CASSFLSGLTKGDEQFF; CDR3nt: TGTGCCAGCAGCTTTCTTTCGGGTTTAACGAAAGGGGATGAGCAGTTCTTC
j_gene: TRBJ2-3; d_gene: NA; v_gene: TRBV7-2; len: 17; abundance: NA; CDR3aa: CASSSGTQEASTDTQYF; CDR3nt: TGTGCCAGCAGTTCAGGGACACAAGAAGCTAGCACAGATACGCAGTATTTT
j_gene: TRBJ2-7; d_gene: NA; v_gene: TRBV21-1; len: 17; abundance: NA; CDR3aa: CASSKVGDRVPSYEQYF; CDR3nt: TGTGCCAGCAGCAAAGTGGGTGACAGGGTTCCTTCCTACGAGCAGTACTTC
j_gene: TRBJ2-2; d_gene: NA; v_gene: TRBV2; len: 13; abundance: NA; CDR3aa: CASSDANTGELFF; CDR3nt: TGTGCCAGCAGTGATGCGAACACCGGGGAGCTGTTTTTT
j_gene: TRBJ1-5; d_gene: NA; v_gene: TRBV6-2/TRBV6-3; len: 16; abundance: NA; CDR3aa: CASSIRGQGYYQPQHF; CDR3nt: TGTGCCAGCAGTATCCGAGGACAAGGGTACTATCAGCCCCAGCATTTT
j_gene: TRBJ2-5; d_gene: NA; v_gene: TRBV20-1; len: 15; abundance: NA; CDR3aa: CSARGGARDVNEQYF; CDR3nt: TGCAGTGCTAGAGGGGGGGCCAGGGATGTCAATGAGCAGTACTTC
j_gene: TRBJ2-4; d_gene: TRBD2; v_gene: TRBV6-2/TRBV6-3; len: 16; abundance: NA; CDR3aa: CARSRPLAGNKNIQYF; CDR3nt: TGTGCCAGAAGCCGACCGCTAGCGGGGAACAAAAACATTCAGTACTTC
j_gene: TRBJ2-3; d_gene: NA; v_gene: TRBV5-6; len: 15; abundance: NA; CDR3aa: CASSLTASSADTQYF; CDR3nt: TGTGCCAGCAGCTTGACAGCCTCAAGCGCAGATACGCAGTATTTT
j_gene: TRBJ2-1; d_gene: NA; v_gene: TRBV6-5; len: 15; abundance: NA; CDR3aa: CASSYHRDPYNEQFF; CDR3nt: TGTGCCAGCAGTTATCACCGGGACCCTTACAATGAGCAGTTCTTC
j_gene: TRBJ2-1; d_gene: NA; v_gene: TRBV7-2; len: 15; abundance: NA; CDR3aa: CASSFYSGTRNEQFF; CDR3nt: TGTGCCAGCAGCTTTTATAGTGGAACCAGGAATGAGCAGTTCTTC
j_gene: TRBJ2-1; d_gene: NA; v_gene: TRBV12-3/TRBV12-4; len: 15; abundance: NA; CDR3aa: CASRVGQTPYNEQFF; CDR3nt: TGTGCCAGCAGGGTCGGACAGACCCCCTACAATGAGCAGTTCTTC
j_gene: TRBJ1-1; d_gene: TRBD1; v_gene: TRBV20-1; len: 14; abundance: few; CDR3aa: CSAYRQGMNTEAFF; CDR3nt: TGCAGTGCTTACCGACAGGGCATGAACACTGAAGCTTTCTTT
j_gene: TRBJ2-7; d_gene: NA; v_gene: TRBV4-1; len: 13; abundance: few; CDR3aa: CASSQEYYNEQYF; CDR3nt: TGCGCCAGCAGCCAGGAGTATTACAATGAGCAGTACTTC
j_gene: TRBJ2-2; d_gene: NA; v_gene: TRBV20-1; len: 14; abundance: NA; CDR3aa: CSGSRGADTGELFF; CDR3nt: TGCAGTGGCAGTCGTGGGGCGGACACCGGGGAGCTGTTTTTT
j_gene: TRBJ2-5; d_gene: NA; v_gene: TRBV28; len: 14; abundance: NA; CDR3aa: CASSPGGGSNEQYF; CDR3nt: TGTGCCAGCAGTCCTGGGGGCGGGAGCAATGAGCAGTACTTC
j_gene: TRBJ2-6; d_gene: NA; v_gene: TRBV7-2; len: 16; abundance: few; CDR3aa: CASSLDSGAGANVLTF; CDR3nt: TGTGCCAGCAGCTTAGATTCAGGTGCTGGGGCCAACGTCCTGACTTTC
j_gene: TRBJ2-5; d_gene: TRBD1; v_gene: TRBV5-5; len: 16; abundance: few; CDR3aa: CASSSRTGTYQETQYF; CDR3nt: TGTGCCAGCAGCTCCCGGACAGGGACGTACCAAGAGACCCAGTACTTC
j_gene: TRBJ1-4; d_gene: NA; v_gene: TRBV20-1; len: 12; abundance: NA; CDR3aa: CSATGFREKLFF; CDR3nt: TGCAGTGCTACAGGGTTTCGTGAAAAACTGTTTTTT
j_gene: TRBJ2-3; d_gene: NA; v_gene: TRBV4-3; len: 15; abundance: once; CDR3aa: CSSSQATERTDTQYF; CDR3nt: TGCTCCAGCAGCCAAGCGACCGAGCGAACAGATACGCAGTATTTT
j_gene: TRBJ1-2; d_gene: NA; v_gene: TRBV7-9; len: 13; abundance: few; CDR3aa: CASIRGDNYGYTF; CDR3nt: TGTGCCAGCATCCGGGGGGACAACTATGGCTACACCTTC
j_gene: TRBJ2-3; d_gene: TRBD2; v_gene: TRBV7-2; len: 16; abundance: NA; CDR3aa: CASSLAAGGPRDTQYF; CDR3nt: TGTGCCAGCAGCTTAGCGGCGGGAGGGCCGAGAGATACGCAGTATTTT
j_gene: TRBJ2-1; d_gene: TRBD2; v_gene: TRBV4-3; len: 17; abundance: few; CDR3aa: CASSQDRGGSSYNEQFF; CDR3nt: TGCGCCAGCAGCCAAGATCGGGGGGGAAGCTCCTACAATGAGCAGTTCTTC
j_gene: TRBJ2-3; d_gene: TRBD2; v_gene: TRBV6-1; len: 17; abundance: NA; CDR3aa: CASSPGTSGFYTDTQYF; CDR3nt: TGTGCCAGCAGTCCCGGGACTAGCGGATTTTACACAGATACGCAGTATTTT
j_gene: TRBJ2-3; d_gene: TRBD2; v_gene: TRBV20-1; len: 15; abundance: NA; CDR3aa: CSAKNPGLATDTQYF; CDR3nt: TGCAGTGCTAAAAATCCGGGACTAGCGACAGATACGCAGTATTTT
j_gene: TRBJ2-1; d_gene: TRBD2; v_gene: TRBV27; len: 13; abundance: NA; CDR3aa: CASRLAGSNEQFF; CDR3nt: TGTGCCAGCAGACTAGCGGGTTCCAATGAGCAGTTCTTC
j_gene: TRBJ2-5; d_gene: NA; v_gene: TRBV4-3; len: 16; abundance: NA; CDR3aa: CASSQDTGMGKETQYF; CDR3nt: TGCGCCAGCAGCCAAGATACAGGCATGGGAAAAGAGACCCAGTACTTC
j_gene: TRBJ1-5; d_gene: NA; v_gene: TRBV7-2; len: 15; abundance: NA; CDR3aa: CASSLRSISSGPQHF; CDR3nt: TGTGCCAGCAGCTTACGGTCGATATCGAGCGGGCCCCAGCATTTT
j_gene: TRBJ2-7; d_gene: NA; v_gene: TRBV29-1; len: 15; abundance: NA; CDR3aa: CSVTGLSTTYYEQYF; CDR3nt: TGCAGCGTTACGGGGCTGAGCACCACATACTACGAGCAGTACTTC
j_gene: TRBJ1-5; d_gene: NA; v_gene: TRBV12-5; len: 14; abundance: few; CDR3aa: CASGLGQGNQPQHF; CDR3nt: TGTGCTAGTGGTTTGGGGCAGGGCAATCAGCCCCAGCATTTT
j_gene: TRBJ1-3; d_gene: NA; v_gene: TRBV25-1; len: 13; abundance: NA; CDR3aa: CASSKQGENTIYF; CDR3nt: TGTGCCAGCAGTAAACAGGGAGAGAACACCATATATTTT
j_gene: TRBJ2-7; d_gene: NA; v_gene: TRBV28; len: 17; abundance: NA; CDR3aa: CASSPLSLTNPANEQYF; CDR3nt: TGTGCCAGCAGTCCCCTTTCCCTGACTAACCCGGCGAACGAGCAGTACTTC
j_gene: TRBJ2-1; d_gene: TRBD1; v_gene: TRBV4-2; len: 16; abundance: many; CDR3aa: CASSQDPGTGGNEQFF; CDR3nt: TGTGCCAGCAGCCAAGATCCGGGGACAGGGGGCAATGAGCAGTTCTTC
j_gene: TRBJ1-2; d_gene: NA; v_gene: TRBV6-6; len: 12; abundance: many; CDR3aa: CASSPDSWGYTF; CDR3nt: TGTGCCAGCAGTCCCGACAGCTGGGGCTACACCTTC
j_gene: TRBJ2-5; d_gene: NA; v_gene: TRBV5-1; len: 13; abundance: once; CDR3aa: CASRFRVEETQYF; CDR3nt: TGCGCCAGCAGATTCAGGGTTGAGGAGACCCAGTACTTC
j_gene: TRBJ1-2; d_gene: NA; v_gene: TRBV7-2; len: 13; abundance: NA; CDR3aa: CASSFLRERGYTF; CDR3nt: TGTGCCAGCAGCTTCCTCAGGGAGAGAGGCTACACCTTC
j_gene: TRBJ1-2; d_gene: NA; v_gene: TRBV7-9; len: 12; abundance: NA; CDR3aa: CASSSLDRGYTF; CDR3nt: TGTGCCAGCAGCTCCCTGGACCGTGGCTACACCTTC
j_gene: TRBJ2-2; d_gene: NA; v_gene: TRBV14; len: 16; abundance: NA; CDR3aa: CASSQVRGVGTGELFF; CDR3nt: TGTGCCAGCAGCCAAGTCAGGGGCGTAGGAACCGGGGAGCTGTTTTTT
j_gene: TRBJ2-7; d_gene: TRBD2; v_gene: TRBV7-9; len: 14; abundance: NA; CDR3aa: CASSLSLAGYEQYF; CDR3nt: TGTGCCAGCAGCTTAAGTCTAGCGGGGTACGAGCAGTACTTC
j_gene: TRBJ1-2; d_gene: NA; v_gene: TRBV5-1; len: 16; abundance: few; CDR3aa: CASSLEYQKTNYGYTF; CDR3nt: TGCGCCAGCAGCTTGGAGTATCAAAAGACTAACTATGGCTACACCTTC
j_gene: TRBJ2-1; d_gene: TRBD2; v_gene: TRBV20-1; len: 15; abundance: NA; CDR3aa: CSARVGGTSGNEQFF; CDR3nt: TGCAGTGCTAGAGTTGGTGGGACTAGCGGTAATGAGCAGTTCTTC
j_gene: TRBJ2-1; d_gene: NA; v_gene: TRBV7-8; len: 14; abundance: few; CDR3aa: CASSLAHYRDEQFF; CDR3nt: TGTGCCAGCAGCTTAGCCCATTACAGGGATGAGCAGTTCTTC
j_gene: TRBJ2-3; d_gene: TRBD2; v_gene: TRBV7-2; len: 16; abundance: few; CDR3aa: CASSPPSLAGTDTQYF; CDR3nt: TGTGCCAGCAGCCCCCCTAGTTTAGCGGGGACAGATACGCAGTATTTT
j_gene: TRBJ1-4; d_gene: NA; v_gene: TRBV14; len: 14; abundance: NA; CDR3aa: CASSQAGLNEKLFF; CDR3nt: TGTGCCAGCAGCCAGGCTGGTCTGAATGAAAAACTGTTTTTT
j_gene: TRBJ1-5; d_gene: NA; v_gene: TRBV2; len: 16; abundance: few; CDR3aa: CASSPRSEGGNQPQHF; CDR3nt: TGTGCCAGCAGTCCCCGCTCGGAGGGGGGCAATCAGCCCCAGCATTTT
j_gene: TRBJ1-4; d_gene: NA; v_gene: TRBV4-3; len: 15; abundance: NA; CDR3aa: CASSQVPWANEKLFF; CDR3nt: TGCGCCAGCAGCCAAGTCCCATGGGCTAATGAAAAACTGTTTTTT
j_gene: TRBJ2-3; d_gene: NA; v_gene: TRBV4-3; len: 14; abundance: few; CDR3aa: CASSQDNPTDTQYF; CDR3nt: TGCGCCAGCAGCCAAGATAACCCCACAGATACGCAGTATTTT
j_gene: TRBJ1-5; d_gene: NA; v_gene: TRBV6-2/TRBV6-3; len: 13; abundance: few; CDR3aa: CASSSRVVQPQHF; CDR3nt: TGTGCCAGCAGTTCCAGGGTGGTTCAGCCCCAGCATTTT
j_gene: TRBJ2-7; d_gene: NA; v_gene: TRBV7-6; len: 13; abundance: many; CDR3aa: CASSPQGGYEQYF; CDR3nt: TGTGCCAGCAGCCCTCAGGGGGGCTACGAGCAGTACTTC
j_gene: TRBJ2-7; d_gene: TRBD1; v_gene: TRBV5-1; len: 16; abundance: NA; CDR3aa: CASSLAPGQGAHEQYF; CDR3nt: TGCGCCAGCAGCTTAGCCCCGGGACAGGGGGCCCACGAGCAGTACTTC